Below, 6 T cell receptor beta chains from the same sample are listed, as sequenced in a study of blood T cell repertoires in COVID-19. Produced via immunoSEQ multiplex PCR; TCRdb's table is partial and in-frame only. The sample holds tens of thousands of clones, approximately 83% seen once. Sequencing used peripheral blood. The source is a human donor in a cohort sampled during active COVID-19.

This clone was counted a few times. The chain has TRBV3-1 (or the pseudogene TRBV3-2) and TRBJ1-5, with D perhaps matching TRBD1 (5 bases). V was cut by 1 base and J by 2 bases, with 12 bases left in between. The CDR3 spans 16 residues. Germline V CDR1 and CDR2: LGHDT, YNNKEL (reference sequence). The CDR3 nucleotides read TGTGCCAGCAGCCAAGGAGGCGGGGGTGGCAATCAGCCCCAGCATTTT. Protein product: CASSQGGGGGNQPQHF.

V and J are TRBV7-9 and TRBJ1-1, with a tentative D call TRBD1 (6 bases). The CDR3 has 14 amino acids. The ends were cut back, 3 bases at V and 4 bases at J, with 12 bases in the middle. Germline assignment: CDR1 SEHNR and CDR2 FQNEAQ (reference sequence). The CDR3 nucleotides read TGTGCCAGCAGCTTGGAGTTCAGGGGCACTGAAGCTTTCTTT. Translating gives CASSLEFRGTEAFF.

V usage is TRBV6-5 and J usage is TRBJ2-7, with 12 bases that match TRBD2. The CDR3 has 16 amino acids. Unmatched junction bases numbered 6, after V lost 2 bases and J lost 4 bases. The germline CDR1 and CDR2 sequences are MNHEY and SVGAGI. The CDR3 sequence is CASSYGFLAGGYEQYF. Written as DNA, the CDR3 is TGTGCCAGCAGTTACGGATTTCTAGCGGGAGGGTACGAGCAGTACTTC.

This clone was counted once. The chain joins TRBV19 to TRBJ2-5, with TRBD1 identical over 7 bases. In germline, CDR1 is LNHDA, CDR2 SQIVND (reference sequence). V was pared by 6 bases and J by 5 bases, with 9 bases of the junction left unmatched. This CDR3 has 14 amino acids. The CDR3 region is CASRGQPSGETQYF. The CDR3 nucleotides read TGTGCCAGTAGGGGACAGCCCTCGGGGGAGACCCAGTACTTC.

The CDR3 sequence is CASSFEQGAGGYTF. The CDR3 nucleotides are TGTGCCAGCAGCTTTGAACAGGGGGCCGGGGGCTACACCTTC. The V call is TRBV5-4, the J call TRBJ1-2; 9 bases are a match to TRBD1. In germline, CDR1 is SGHNT, CDR2 YYREEE (reference sequence). The CDR3 consists of 14 residues. Germline trimming cut 2 bases from V and 8 bases from J; bases unmatched to any gene: 7.

V gene TRBV29-1 combines with J gene TRBJ1-2; 7 positions match TRBD1. CDR1 and CDR2 (germline): SQVTM, ANQGSEA. The CDR3 spans 13 residues. The J segment lost 8 bases and the V segment lost 6 bases, leaving 12 bases of the junction unmatched. The CDR3 bases are TGCAGCGTAGCCGCCGACAGGGTCGGGGGCTACACCTTC. It is translated as CSVAADRVGGYTF.